The entry below gives a single TCR beta chain sequence along with its context. The method was immunoSEQ multiplex PCR; TCRdb's version includes in-frame clones alone and lacks a portion of them. The sample records hundreds of thousands of clones, about 89% being singletons. With 4 bases clipped from V and 3 bases from J, the junction kept 6 bases outside the gene matches. Per germline, CDR1 PRHDT and CDR2 FYEKMQ (reference sequence). This CDR3 has 14 amino acids. The data were taken from a study of shared T cell receptors in the human thymus. These same data were also listed under a study on human thymus T cells.

The sequenced sample consisted of thymocytes. This TCR derives from a boy younger than two with a congenital heart defect. The rearrangement joins TRBV13 to TRBJ2-7, with 7 bases that match TRBD2. DNA for the CDR3: TGTGCCAGCAGCTGCCCGACTAGCAGCTACGAGCAGTACTTC. Its protein is CASSCPTSSYEQYF.